This TCR beta chain was sequenced for a study of cytotoxic CD8 clonotypes in ibrutinib-treated CLL. Study outcomes and limitations: Circulating CD8+ T-cell counts were tracked by baseline clonality, which exceeded that of age-matched healthy donors.

The method was immunoSEQ multiplex PCR; TCRdb's version includes in-frame clones alone and lacks a portion of them. The profile covers about 14,000 clones, with almost 65% appearing a single time and roughly two fifths taken by the ten largest. Comments on this clone: The antigen remains undetermined.

The source is a human donor with chronic lymphocytic leukemia. Sequencing used PBMCs, obtained before ibrutinib treatment.

The CDR3 sequence: CASSMVTGGNYEQYF. CDR3 DNA sequence: TGTGCCAGTAGTATGGTAACGGGGGGGAACTACGAGCAGTACTTC. This chain uses TRBV19 with TRBJ2-7, with 8 positions matching TRBD2. CDR1 and CDR2 (germline): LNHDA, SQIVND (reference sequence). CDR3 length equals 15 residues. After removal of 3 bases from V and 3 bases from J, the junction contained 7 bases not matched to a gene.